These 14 T cell receptor beta chains came from one sample sequenced in a study of shared clonotypes between healthy human individuals. The table came from immunoSEQ multiplex PCR; TCRdb's copy has only in-frame clones and leaves some out. In the table there are more than 1,200,000 clones, roughly 98.5% of which are singletons. Sequencing was done on a sample of naive CD4+ T cells sorted from blood. Specified subset: CD45RA+ positively selected. Receptors originate from a man aged 25 to 40 in good health.

The rearrangement joins TRBV29-1 to TRBJ2-7; D is ambiguous. Germline V lookup: CDR1 SQVTM, CDR2 ANQGSEA. The length of the CDR3 is 15 residues. V lost 3 bases to trimming and J lost 9 bases, with 24 bases between them. CDR3 in DNA: TGCAGCGTTGACCCCCGACCTAAGGGAATAACCCCGCAGTACTTC. It yields the protein CSVDPRPKGITPQYF.

This chain uses TRBV30 with TRBJ2-5; no reliable D call. With 2 bases removed from V and 1 base from J, the gap between germline ends came to 8 bases. CDR3 size: 13 residues. Germline V gene lookup returns CDR1 GTSNPN and CDR2 SVGIG (reference sequence). The CDR3 DNA reads as TGTGCCTGGAGTCCCGTCAGCCAAGAGACCCAGTACTTC. It encodes CAWSPVSQETQYF.

The chain carries TRBV19 and TRBJ2-7, with 9 bases matching TRBD1. Germline assignment: CDR1 LNHDA and CDR2 SQIVND (reference sequence). CDR3 length equals 17 residues. The junction had 14 bases not matched to a gene; V was cut back by 4 bases and J by 4 bases. CDR3 bases: TGTGCCAGTAGTAGCGGGATCACAGGGGGCGCATCGTACGAGCAGTACTTC. This encodes CASSSGITGGASYEQYF. Based on the CDR3 plus reference TRBV19 and TRBJ2-7, the full variable domain is DGGITQSPKYLFRKEGQNVTLSCEQNLNHDAMYWYRQDPGQGLRLIYYSQIVNDFQKGDIAEGYSVSREKKESFPLTVTSAQKNPTAFYLCASSSGITGGASYEQYFGPGTRLTVT.

The gene calls are TRBV5-1 and TRBJ2-2; 9 bases agree with TRBD1. CDR3 length: 17 residues. Per the germline V gene, CDR1 is SGHRS and CDR2 is YFSETQ. The V gene end was trimmed by 4 bases and the J gene end by 4 bases; junction bases not matched to a gene: 11. The CDR3 loop reads CASSPQGTGSITGELFF. CDR3 in DNA: TGCGCCAGCAGCCCTCAGGGGACAGGGTCTATCACCGGGGAGCTGTTTTTT.

The rearrangement links TRBV15 to TRBJ1-2; TRBD1 might be the D (5 bases). Trimming stripped 1 base from V and 0 bases from J, with 18 bases between. This CDR3 has 18 residues. The germline CDR1 and CDR2 sequences are LNHNV and YYDKDF (reference sequence). The CDR3 loop is CATSRVGAKGGSNYGYTF. DNA for the CDR3: TGTGCCACCAGCAGAGTCGGGGCCAAGGGAGGGTCTAACTATGGCTACACCTTC.

Note on this clone: The same CDR3 also results from other DNA sequences found in this sample. This chain uses TRBV5-1 with TRBJ2-3, with 13 bases identical to TRBD2. This CDR3 comprises 17 residues. The V gene end was trimmed by 4 bases and the J gene end by 0 bases; junction bases not matched to a gene: 5. The germline CDR1 and CDR2 sequences are SGHRS and YFSETQ. The CDR3 loop is CASSLGTSGISTDTQYF. The CDR3 coding sequence is TGCGCCAGCAGCCTCGGGACTAGCGGGATTAGCACAGATACGCAGTATTTT.

The J gene is TRBJ2-1, the V gene TRBV5-5, with 10 positions matching TRBD1. Per germline, CDR1 SGHKS and CDR2 YYEKEE (reference sequence). The J segment lost 2 bases and the V segment lost 5 bases, leaving 4 bases of the junction unmatched. The CDR3 sequence is 15 residues long. The CDR3 is CASRQTGGAYNEQFF. The CDR3, as DNA: TGTGCCAGCAGACAGACAGGGGGCGCCTACAATGAGCAGTTCTTC. The variable domain in full, with the rest retrieved from reference TRBV5-5 and TRBJ2-1, is DAGVTQSPTHLIKTRGQQVTLRCSPISGHKSVSWYQQVLGQGPQFIFQYYEKEERGRGNFPDRFSARQFPNYSSELNVNALLLGDSALYLCASRQTGGAYNEQFFGPGTRLTVL.

CDR3: CASSLGYLNEQYF. CDR3 DNA: TGCGCCAGCAGCTTGGGGTATTTGAACGAGCAGTACTTC. The V and J genes are TRBV5-1 and TRBJ2-7; D gene ambiguous. Trimming stripped 0 bases from V and 5 bases from J, with 9 bases between. This CDR3 has 13 amino acids. The V gene's germline CDR1 is SGHRS and CDR2 YFSETQ.

V usage is TRBV14 and J usage is TRBJ1-2; 7 bases are a match to TRBD1. This CDR3 comprises 16 residues. V gave up 0 bases and J gave up 14 bases; unmatched junction bases: 18. Germline V gene sequence: CDR1 SGHDN, CDR2 FVKESK. CDR3 DNA: TGTGCCAGCAGCCAAGAGACCCGGACAGGCCAGCTGACGGGGACCTTC. Its protein product is CASSQETRTGQLTGTF.

This clone was seen once. The same CDR3 is also encoded by other DNA sequences in this sample. The chain has TRBV10-3 and TRBJ2-7, with TRBD1 matching over 11 bases. The trim removed 3 bases at V and 1 base at J, leaving 2 bases unmatched. The germline V gene encodes CDR1 ENHRY and CDR2 SYGVKD. The CDR3 is made up of 15 amino acids. As DNA, the CDR3 is TGTGCCATCAGTGACCGGGACAGGGGGTCCTACGAGCAGTACTTC. Protein: CAISDRDRGSYEQYF.

In the case of this clone: The same CDR3 also results from other DNA sequences found in this sample. V usage is TRBV7-9 and J usage is TRBJ2-5; unclear D gene. The CDR3 extends over 12 amino acids. V was cut by 5 bases and J by 5 bases, with 9 bases left in between. CDR1 is SEHNR and CDR2 is FQNEAQ in the germline V gene (reference sequence). The CDR3 here is CASSPLRETQYF. DNA of the CDR3: TGTGCCAGCAGCCCTCTCCGTGAGACCCAGTACTTC.

On this clone itself: The sample has other DNA sequences that encode this CDR3 too. The rearrangement uses TRBV29-1 and TRBJ2-7, with D perhaps assigned TRBD1 or TRBD2 (5 bases each). CDR1 SQVTM and CDR2 ANQGSEA come from the germline V gene. This CDR3 spans 11 amino acids. Trimming cost V 4 bases and J 1 base, with 5 bases left between them. The CDR3 bases are TGCAGCGTTGGGGGGTCCTACGAGCAGTACTTC. Its translation: CSVGGSYEQYF.

This chain connects TRBV6-5 to TRBJ1-4, with D possibly matching TRBD1 (5 bases). V was trimmed by 6 bases and J by 1 base, leaving 9 bases between them. The CDR3 covers 14 residues. Per germline, CDR1 MNHEY and CDR2 SVGAGI. The CDR3: CASRPQGTNEKLFF. The CDR3 DNA sequence: TGTGCCAGCAGACCCCAGGGAACTAATGAAAAACTGTTTTTT.

The chain has TRBV10-3 and TRBJ2-1; 15 bases align to TRBD2. Germline-derived CDR1 and CDR2 are ENHRY and SYGVKD. The V and J ends lost 3 bases and 7 bases, in that order; junction bases with no gene match: 4. The CDR3 length is 16 residues. The CDR3 bases are TGTGCCATCAGTGAAGGACTAGCGGGAGGGCCGAATGAGCAGTTCTTC. Amino acid sequence: CAISEGLAGGPNEQFF.